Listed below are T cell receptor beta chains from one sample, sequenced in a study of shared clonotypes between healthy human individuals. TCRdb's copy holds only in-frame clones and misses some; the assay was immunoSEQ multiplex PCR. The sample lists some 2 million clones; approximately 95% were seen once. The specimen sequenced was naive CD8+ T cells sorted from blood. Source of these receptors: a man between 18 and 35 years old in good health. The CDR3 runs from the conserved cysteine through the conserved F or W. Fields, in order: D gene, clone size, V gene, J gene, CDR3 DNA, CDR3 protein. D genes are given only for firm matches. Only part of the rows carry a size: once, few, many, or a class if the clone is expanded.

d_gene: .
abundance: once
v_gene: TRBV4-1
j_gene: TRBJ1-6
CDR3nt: TGCGCCAGCAGCCAAGATCAATGGCAGGGACTGGATTTACCCCTCCACTTT
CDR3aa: CASSQDQWQGLDLPLHF

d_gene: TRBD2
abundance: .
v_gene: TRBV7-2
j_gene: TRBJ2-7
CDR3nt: TGTGCCAGCAGCCCGGGACTAGCGGGAGGACACGAGCAGTACTTC
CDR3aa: CASSPGLAGGHEQYF

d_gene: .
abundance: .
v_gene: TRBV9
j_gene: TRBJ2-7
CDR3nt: TGTGCCAGCAGCGTAGGCGGGACTCCCTACGAGCAGTACTTC
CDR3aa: CASSVGGTPYEQYF

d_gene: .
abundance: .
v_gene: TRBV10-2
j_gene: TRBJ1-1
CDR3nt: TGCGCCAGCAGTGAGTCTGGTAGGGGCGGTGAAGCTTTCTTT
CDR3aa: CASSESGRGGEAFF

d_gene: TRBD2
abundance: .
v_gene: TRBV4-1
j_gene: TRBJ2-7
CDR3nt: TGCGCCAGCAGCCGTACTCAGCGGGAGCAAGACGAGCAGTACTTC
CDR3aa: CASSRTQREQDEQYF

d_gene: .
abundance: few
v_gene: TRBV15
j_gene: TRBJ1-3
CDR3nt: TGTGCCACCAGCACCGGGGCTGGAAACACCATATATTTT
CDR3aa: CATSTGAGNTIYF

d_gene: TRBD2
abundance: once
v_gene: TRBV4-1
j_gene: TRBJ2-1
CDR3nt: TGCGCCAGCAGCCAACATAGCGGGAGCTCCTACAATGAGCAGTTCTTC
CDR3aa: CASSQHSGSSYNEQFF

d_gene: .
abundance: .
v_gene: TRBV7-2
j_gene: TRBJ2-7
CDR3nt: TGTGCCAGCAGCTTGATTGGTCTAGATCACGAGCAGTACTTC
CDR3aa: CASSLIGLDHEQYF

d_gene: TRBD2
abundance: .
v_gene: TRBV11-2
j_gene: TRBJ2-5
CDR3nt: TGTGCCAGCAGCTTTACGGCGGGAGGGCAAGAGACCCAGTACTTC
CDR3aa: CASSFTAGGQETQYF

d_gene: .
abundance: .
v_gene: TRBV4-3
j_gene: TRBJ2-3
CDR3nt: TGCGCCAGCAGCCGGGACGAACTAGCCGATACGCAGTATTTT
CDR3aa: CASSRDELADTQYF

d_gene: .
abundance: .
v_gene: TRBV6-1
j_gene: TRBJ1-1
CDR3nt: TGTGCCAGCAGTGAAGAGGGGGGGCCTTACAGGCCTGAAGCTTTCTTT
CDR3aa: CASSEEGGPYRPEAFF

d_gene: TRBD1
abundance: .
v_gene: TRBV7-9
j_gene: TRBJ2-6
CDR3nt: TGTGCCAGCAGCTTCGCGGACAGGCTCTCTGGGGCCAACGTCCTGACTTTC
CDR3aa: CASSFADRLSGANVLTF

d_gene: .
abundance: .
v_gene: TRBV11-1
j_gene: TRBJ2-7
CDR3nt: TGTGCCAGCAGCTACAGACCGGTATACGAGCAGTACTTC
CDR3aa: CASSYRPVYEQYF

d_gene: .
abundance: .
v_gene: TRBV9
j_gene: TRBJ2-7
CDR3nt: TGTGCCAGCAGCGTAGCCGGGGAAGGGGGCTACGAGCAGTACTTC
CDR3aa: CASSVAGEGGYEQYF

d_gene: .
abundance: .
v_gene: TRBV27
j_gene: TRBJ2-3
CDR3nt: TGTGCCAGCAGTTTGGGGGTTGGGGGCACAGATACGCAGTATTTT
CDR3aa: CASSLGVGGTDTQYF

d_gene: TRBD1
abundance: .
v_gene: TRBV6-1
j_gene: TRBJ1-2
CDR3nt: TGTGCCAGCAGTGCGGGGACAGGGGATGGCTACACCTTC
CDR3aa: CASSAGTGDGYTF

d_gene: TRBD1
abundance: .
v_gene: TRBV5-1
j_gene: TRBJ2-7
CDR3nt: TGCGCCAGCAGCGAGACAGGGTTCAGCTCCTACGAGCAGTACTTC
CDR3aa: CASSETGFSSYEQYF

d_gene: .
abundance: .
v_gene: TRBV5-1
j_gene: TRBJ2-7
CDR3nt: TGCGCCAGCAGCTCCCGAGGGGTGGGCTACGAGCAGTACTTC
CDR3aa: CASSSRGVGYEQYF

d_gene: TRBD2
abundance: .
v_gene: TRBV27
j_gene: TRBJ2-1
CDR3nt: TGTGCCAGCAGTTTAGCGGGAGTGGACAATGAGCAGTTCTTC
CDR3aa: CASSLAGVDNEQFF

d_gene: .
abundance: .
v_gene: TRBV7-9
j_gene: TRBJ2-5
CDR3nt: TGTGCCAGCAGTTACGAATCGAGTGTAACCCAGTACTTC
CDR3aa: CASSYESSVTQYF

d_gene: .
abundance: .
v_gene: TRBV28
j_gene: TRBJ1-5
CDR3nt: TGTGCCAGCAGTCCCACACCCCCCCTGGTCAGTAGCAATCAGCCCCAGCATTTT
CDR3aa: CASSPTPPLVSSNQPQHF

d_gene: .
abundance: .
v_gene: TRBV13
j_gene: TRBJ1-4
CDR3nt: TGTGCCAGCAGCGAGACAGGTGGGACTAATGAAAAACTGTTTTTT
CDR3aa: CASSETGGTNEKLFF